This is a list of T cell receptor beta chains from one sample in a study of blood T cells in healthy people across ages. TCRdb processed the 5' RACE reads anew with MiXCR; each CDR3 protein has one entry. The sample lists fewer than 750,000 distinct CDR3 sequences, less than 60% occurring once. Sequencing used blood. These receptors were obtained from a man at least 80 years old in good health. The CDR3 runs from the conserved cysteine through the conserved F or W. The order of the fields is J gene, CDR3 length, D gene, clone size, V gene, CDR3 protein, CDR3 DNA. The D gene is left open where the match is weak. Only some rows state a clone size, as once, few, many or a class for expanded clones.

TRBJ1-4	13	.	.	TRBV7-2	CASSKRGSEKLFF	TGTGCCAGCAGTAAGAGGGGTTCGGAAAAACTGTTTTTT
TRBJ2-5	14	TRBD2	few	TRBV6-5	CATNSGGFLNEQYF	TGTGCCACAAATTCGGGGGGTTTTTTAAATGAGCAGTACTTC
TRBJ1-1	16	TRBD1	.	TRBV6-6	CASSLGQGVANTEAIF	TGTGCCAGCAGTTTGGGACAGGGGGTGGCGAACACTGAAGCTATCTTT
TRBJ2-5	15	TRBD2	.	TRBV20-1	CSATLSPGLAETQYF	TGCAGTGCTACACTATCCCCGGGACTAGCGGAGACCCAGTACTTC
TRBJ1-6	16	.	.	TRBV7-3	CASSLMSAGYNSPLHF	TGTGCCAGCAGCTTAATGTCCGCCGGCTATAATTCACCCCTCCACTTT
TRBJ2-5	16	TRBD1	.	TRBV4-3	CASSLIFGTVQETQYF	TGCGCCAGCAGCCTGATCTTCGGGACAGTACAAGAGACCCAGTACTTC
TRBJ2-3	13	TRBD2	.	TRBV7-2	CASSKAGGDTQYF	TGTGCCAGCAGCAAAGCGGGGGGAGATACGCAGTATTTT
TRBJ1-6	15	TRBD1	.	TRBV3-1	CASSPRGGDNSPLHF	TGTGCCAGCAGCCCCAGGGGGGGAGACAATTCACCCCTCCACTTT
TRBJ2-5	14	.	few	TRBV7-2	CASSPSGVLETQYF	TGTGCCAGCAGCCCCTCCGGGGTTTTGGAGACCCAGTACTTC
TRBJ2-7	17	TRBD2	.	TRBV4-2	CASSQGVGGGNSYEQYF	TGTGCCAGCAGCCAAGGAGTAGGCGGGGGAAACTCCTACGAGCAGTACTTC
TRBJ1-1	16	TRBD1	few	TRBV6-6	CASSRPPGQGNTEAFF	TGTGCCAGCAGTCGGCCCCCGGGACAGGGGAACACTGAAGCTTTCTTT
TRBJ2-1	18	TRBD2	.	TRBV4-1	CASSQVSLAVSSYNEQFF	TGCGCCAGCAGCCAAGTGAGTCTAGCGGTGAGCTCCTACAATGAGCAGTTCTTC
TRBJ2-7	14	.	few	TRBV20-1	CSARSSGDSYEQYF	TGCAGTGCTAGATCCTCGGGGGACTCCTACGAGCAGTACTTC
TRBJ2-7	14	.	.	TRBV6-2/TRBV6-3	CASSDGGKSYEQYF	TGTGCCAGCAGTGACGGGGGAAAGTCCTACGAGCAGTACTTC
TRBJ2-5	14	.	.	TRBV20-1	CGAGKLAVGNEQYF	TGCGGTGCTGGGAAACTAGCCGTAGGAAATGAGCAGTACTTC
TRBJ1-1	14	TRBD1	.	TRBV29-1	CSVDLQGGNTEAFF	TGCAGCGTTGATTTACAGGGGGGGAATACTGAAGCTTTCTTT
TRBJ2-3	16	.	many	TRBV4-3	CASSQERRGDTDTQYF	TGCGCCAGCAGCCAAGAGCGAAGGGGGGACACAGATACGCAGTATTTT
TRBJ2-1	14	.	few	TRBV4-3	CASSRGDFNNEQFF	TGCGCCAGCAGCCGAGGGGACTTCAACAATGAGCAGTTCTTC
TRBJ2-5	12	.	.	TRBV10-3	CATRDREETQYF	TGTGCCACGCGGGACAGAGAAGAGACCCAGTACTTC
TRBJ2-5	14	.	.	TRBV9	CASSSAGQAETQYF	TGTGCCAGCAGCTCAGCTGGTCAGGCAGAGACCCAGTACTTC
TRBJ2-5	15	.	few	TRBV7-2	CASSRPGTNQETQYF	TGTGCCAGCAGCCGACCAGGGACAAACCAAGAGACCCAGTACTTC
TRBJ2-1	14	TRBD2	few	TRBV29-1	CSAEGLAGYNEQFF	TGCAGCGCGGAGGGACTAGCAGGTTACAATGAGCAGTTCTTC
TRBJ1-5	18	.	.	TRBV28	CASSSLKIGTGTGQPQHF	TGTGCCAGCAGTTCCCTAAAGATAGGTACGGGTACGGGACAGCCCCAGCATTTT
TRBJ2-3	13	.	.	TRBV6-2/TRBV6-3	CASSFGSKGTQYF	TGTGCCAGCAGTTTCGGGAGCAAGGGCACGCAGTATTTT
TRBJ1-6	14	TRBD1	.	TRBV6-2/TRBV6-3	CASSRGQPNSPLHF	TGTGCCAGCAGTAGGGGACAGCCTAATTCACCCCTCCACTTT
TRBJ2-1	16	TRBD2	.	TRBV3-1	CASSQGLARAMGEQFF	TGTGCCAGCAGCCAAGGACTAGCGCGCGCTATGGGGGAGCAGTTCTTC
TRBJ2-3	14	TRBD2	few	TRBV5-1	CASRYGDYADTQYF	TGCGCCAGCAGGTACGGGGACTACGCGGATACGCAGTATTTT
TRBJ2-7	17	.	.	TRBV27	CASSFSSYRRGNYEQYF	TGTGCCAGCAGTTTTTCGTCGTACCGACGGGGAAACTACGAGCAGTACTTC
TRBJ2-1	13	.	many	TRBV6-6	CASSTRDTSRPFF	TGTGCCAGCAGTACCAGGGACACCAGCAGACCGTTCTTC
TRBJ2-5	15	TRBD2	.	TRBV20-1	CSAPPGLAGGGTQYF	TGCAGTGCTCCACCGGGACTAGCGGGAGGAGGGACCCAGTACTTC